The 30 T cell receptor beta chains below come from one sample, sequenced in a study of cytomegalovirus exposure and HLA in healthy donors. Researchers ran the PCR with 60 Vbeta and 13 Jbeta primers. Sequencing used immunoSEQ multiplex PCR; TCRdb keeps in-frame clones, though not all of them. The data show about 140,000 clones, and the top ten clones hold less than 3.5%. Sequenced material: PBMCs. The source of these receptors is a man aged 40-49 years in good health and CMV-seronegative.

The rearrangement joins TRBV5-1 to TRBJ2-3, with 11 bases identical to TRBD1. The V and J ends lost 4 bases and 6 bases, in that order; junction bases with no gene match: 4. The CDR3 contains 14 residues. Germline V gene lookup returns CDR1 SGHRS and CDR2 YFSETQ. The CDR3 reads CASSKGQGGDTQYF. CDR3 coding DNA: TGCGCCAGCAGCAAGGGACAGGGGGGGGATACGCAGTATTTT.

The J gene is TRBJ2-7, the V gene TRBV7-2; a weak D match, TRBD1 (6 bases). Germline loops: CDR1 SGHTA, CDR2 FQGNSA. V was clipped by 4 bases and J by 1 base, with 17 bases between them. The CDR3 spans 16 residues. CDR3 DNA: TGTGCCAGCAGCTCAAGGCAGGGGTGGCGATCCTACGAGCAGTACTTC. Protein product: CASSSRQGWRSYEQYF. Full variable domain (missing parts from reference TRBV7-2 and TRBJ2-7): GAGVSQSPSNKVTEKGKDVELRCDPISGHTALYWYRQSLGQGLEFLIYFQGNSAPDKSGLPSDRFSAERTGGSVSTLTIQRTQQEDSAVYLCASSSRQGWRSYEQYFGPGTRLTVT.

The genes are TRBV6-5 and TRBJ2-7; tentatively, D is TRBD2 (5 bases). Trimming removed 6 bases at V and 1 base at J, with 10 bases between. CDR3 length: 13 amino acids. Germline V lookup: CDR1 MNHEY, CDR2 SVGAGI. The CDR3 sequence: CASSPRASYEQYF. The CDR3 DNA follows: TGTGCCAGCAGCCCGAGGGCATCCTACGAGCAGTACTTC.

The CDR3, as DNA: TGTGCCAGCACTCAGACTAGCGGGGGGGCCCGGACCGGGGAGCTGTTTTTT. Encoded protein: CASTQTSGGARTGELFF. V gene TRBV2 combines with J gene TRBJ2-2, with 14 nucleotides matching TRBD2. CDR1 SNHLY and CDR2 FYNNEI come from the germline V gene. V lost 7 bases, J lost 5 bases, and 9 bases stayed unmatched. CDR3 length: 17 residues. The whole variable domain, filled in from reference TRBV2 and TRBJ2-2, reads EPEVTQTPSHQVTQMGQEVILRCVPISNHLYFYWYRQILGQKVEFLVSFYNNEISEKSEIFDDQFSVERPDGSNFTLKIRSTKLEDSAMYFCASTQTSGGARTGELFFGEGSRLTVL.

Concerning this clone: Distinct nucleotide sequences in the sample also encode this CDR3. The J gene is TRBJ1-2, the V gene TRBV5-6; 9 bases line up with TRBD1. From germline, CDR1 is SGHDT and CDR2 YYEEEE. The ends lost 2 bases at V and 7 bases at J; junction bases unmatched: 3. The CDR3 length is 13 residues. The CDR3 spells CASSLQGAGGYTF. The CDR3 DNA is TGTGCCAGCAGCTTACAGGGGGCTGGTGGCTACACCTTC. Full variable domain (rest looked up from reference TRBV5-6 and TRBJ1-2): DAGVTQSPTHLIKTRGQQVTLRCSPKSGHDTVSWYQQALGQGPQFIFQYYEEEERQRGNFPDRFSGHQFPNYSSELNVNALLLGDSALYLCASSLQGAGGYTFGSGTRLTVV.

The CDR3 loop is CASSVEQGPTYEQYF. Written as DNA, the CDR3 is TGTGCCAGCAGCGTAGAACAGGGGCCAACCTACGAGCAGTACTTC. The chain carries TRBV9 and TRBJ2-7; 7 bases match TRBD1. CDR3 length: 15 amino acids. Germline CDR1 SGDLS, CDR2 YYNGEE. V shed 0 bases, J shed 2 bases, and the junction held 5 bases outside the gene matches. Full variable domain (missing parts from reference TRBV9 and TRBJ2-7): DSGVTQTPKHLITATGQRVTLRCSPRSGDLSVYWYQQSLDQGLQFLIQYYNGEERAKGNILERFSAQQFPDLHSELNLSSLELGDSALYFCASSVEQGPTYEQYFGPGTRLTVT.

The J gene is TRBJ1-5, the V gene TRBV5-1; D gene unclear. CDR1 is SGHRS, CDR2 YFSETQ, per germline. The V end lost 0 bases, the J end lost 4 bases, and 5 bases lay between the germline ends. CDR3 length equals 13 residues. The CDR3 DNA is TGCGCCAGCAGCTTGGCGGGTAATCAGCCCCAGCATTTT. This translates into CASSLAGNQPQHF.

This chain connects TRBV10-3 to TRBJ1-6; D is unresolved. V was cut by 6 bases and J by 8 bases, with 14 bases left in between. This CDR3 is built from 14 residues. Germline V gene lookup returns CDR1 ENHRY and CDR2 SYGVKD. DNA for the CDR3: TGTGCCATCAGGGACTGGAACGGGGATTCACCCCTCCACTTT. Translating gives CAIRDWNGDSPLHF.

The rearrangement uses TRBV5-6 and TRBJ1-1; D remains unclear. Looked up from germline, CDR1 is SGHDT and CDR2 is YYEEEE. This CDR3 comprises 13 residues. Between the trimmed V and J ends, which lost 2 bases and 2 bases, there was a span of 7 bases. The CDR3 reads CASSFRGNTEAFF. The CDR3 DNA is TGTGCCAGCAGCTTTCGGGGAAACACTGAAGCTTTCTTT. Variable domain in full (rest from reference TRBV5-6 and TRBJ1-1): DAGVTQSPTHLIKTRGQQVTLRCSPKSGHDTVSWYQQALGQGPQFIFQYYEEEERQRGNFPDRFSGHQFPNYSSELNVNALLLGDSALYLCASSFRGNTEAFFGQGTRLTVV.

This sequence joins TRBV6-4 and TRBJ2-6, with TRBD1 matching over 9 bases. CDR1 and CDR2 (germline): MRHNA, SNTAGT. The J segment lost 2 bases and the V segment lost 4 bases, leaving 6 bases of the junction unmatched. This CDR3 contains 17 residues. The CDR3 DNA reads as TGTGCCAGCAGTGCCCGGGACAGGGTAGCTGGGGCCAACGTCCTGACTTTC. It specifies CASSARDRVAGANVLTF.

V is TRBV4-2 and J is TRBJ2-7, with a weak D call TRBD2 (7 bases). CDR3 length: 13 amino acids. The V and J ends lost 1 base and 6 bases respectively, with 10 bases between them. CDR1 is LGHNA and CDR2 is YNFKEQ in the germline V gene. The CDR3 sequence is CASSQGGGVEQYF. As DNA, the CDR3 is TGTGCCAGCAGCCAAGGGGGGGGCGTCGAGCAGTACTTC.

V is TRBV27 and J is TRBJ1-6; D unclear. V dropped 2 bases and J dropped 6 bases, with 17 bases sitting between them. This CDR3 is 17 amino acids long. The germline V gene has CDR1 MNHEY and CDR2 SMNVEV (reference sequence). The CDR3 is CASSLILQSTANSPLHF. For the CDR3, the DNA is TGTGCCAGCAGTTTAATATTACAGTCTACCGCTAATTCACCCCTCCACTTT.

V is TRBV6-5 and J is TRBJ2-2, with 9 bases matching TRBD2. The CDR3 spans 14 residues. With 7 bases clipped from V and 5 bases from J, the junction kept 5 bases outside the gene matches. Germline CDR1 is MNHEY and CDR2 is SVGAGI. In DNA, the CDR3 is TGTGCCAGCAACCCTAGCGGGGAGACCGGGGAGCTGTTTTTT. Protein: CASNPSGETGELFF.

The chain recombines TRBV7-2 with TRBJ2-7; no firm D call. Per the germline V gene, CDR1 is SGHTA and CDR2 is FQGNSA. The V end lost 5 bases, the J end lost 2 bases, and 7 bases lay between the germline ends. This CDR3 spans 12 amino acids. The CDR3 DNA sequence: TGTGCCAGCAGCCTATCGACCTACGAGCAGTACTTC. This encodes CASSLSTYEQYF. The full variable domain, its missing parts supplied by reference TRBV7-2 and TRBJ2-7, is GAGVSQSPSNKVTEKGKDVELRCDPISGHTALYWYRQSLGQGLEFLIYFQGNSAPDKSGLPSDRFSAERTGGSVSTLTIQRTQQEDSAVYLCASSLSTYEQYFGPGTRLTVT.

The CDR3 here is CASSHTLKGQRHYEQYF. The CDR3, as DNA: TGCGCCAGCAGCCATACCTTAAAGGGACAAAGACACTACGAGCAGTACTTC. The genes are TRBV4-1 and TRBJ2-7; D perhaps matches TRBD1 (6 bases). Per the germline V gene, CDR1 is MGHRA and CDR2 is YSYEKL. This CDR3 is 17 amino acids long. Trimming left V 3 bases short and J 3 bases short, with 21 bases between.

The V and J genes are TRBV18 and TRBJ1-5; TRBD1 agrees at 8 bases. The junction had 10 bases not matched to a gene; V was cut back by 3 bases and J by 0 bases. Germline V gene data show CDR1 as KGHSH and CDR2 as LQKENI. The CDR3 is 18 amino acids. CDR3 in amino acids: CASSPLRRDRNSNQPQHF. For the CDR3, the DNA is TGTGCCAGCTCACCGCTCCGCCGGGACAGGAATAGCAATCAGCCCCAGCATTTT.

The rearrangement joins TRBV2 to TRBJ2-1; D might be TRBD2 (5 bases). V shed 6 bases and J shed 2 bases, with 11 bases lying between them. CDR1 is SNHLY, CDR2 FYNNEI, per germline. The CDR3 has 14 residues. The CDR3 region is CASSPTRTYNEQFF. For the CDR3, the DNA is TGTGCCAGCAGCCCCACTAGGACCTACAATGAGCAGTTCTTC.

The V call is TRBV5-4, the J call TRBJ2-7; possible D gene TRBD1, 5 bases. V was trimmed by 4 bases and J by 0 bases, leaving 14 bases between them. Germline V gene data show CDR1 as SGHNT and CDR2 as YYREEE (reference sequence). CDR3 length equals 15 residues. CDR3 residues: CASSPGRVNSYEQYF. As DNA, the CDR3 is TGTGCCAGCAGCCCGGGCAGGGTCAACTCCTACGAGCAGTACTTC.

Comments on this clone: The same CDR3 also results from other DNA sequences found in this sample. CDR3 residues: CASSLSSYEQYF. In nucleotides, the CDR3 is TGTGCCAGCAGCTTGAGCTCCTACGAGCAGTACTTC. The V and J genes are TRBV7-3 and TRBJ2-7; no definite D call. V lost 3 bases and J 0 bases, leaving 3 bases between the germline ends. Germline CDR1 and CDR2: SGHTA and FQGTGA. This CDR3 spans 12 amino acids.

The chain employs TRBV18 and TRBJ1-2; TRBD1 matches 7 bases. The length of the CDR3 is 15 residues. V lost 4 bases to trimming and J lost 8 bases; unmatched junction nucleotides: 13. The V gene's germline CDR1 is KGHSH and CDR2 LQKENI. CDR3: CASSLYRDSPTGYTF. As DNA, the CDR3 is TGTGCCAGCTCACTGTACCGGGACAGCCCCACCGGCTACACCTTC.

J is TRBJ1-2 and V is TRBV14, with D perhaps TRBD1 (5 bases). The CDR3 covers 15 residues. Trimming removed 4 bases from V and 4 bases from J, with 16 bases in between. CDR1 SGHDN and CDR2 FVKESK come from the germline V gene. DNA for the CDR3: TGTGCCAGCAGCCTCGGGGGGAGCCTATTCTATGGCTACACCTTC. Translation: CASSLGGSLFYGYTF.

The rearrangement links TRBV7-2 to TRBJ1-6, with 9 bases fitting TRBD1. Germline CDR1 reads SGHTA; CDR2 reads FQGNSA. Losses at the gene ends were 2 bases for V and 6 bases for J; bases not matched to a gene: 2. This CDR3 comprises 15 residues. CDR3: CASSLRGQGNSPLHF. CDR3 in DNA: TGTGCCAGCAGCTTAAGGGGACAGGGTAATTCACCCCTCCACTTT.

The V call is TRBV29-1, the J call TRBJ1-2, with 7 bases fitting TRBD1. The CDR3 totals 13 residues. In germline, CDR1 is SQVTM, CDR2 ANQGSEA. With 1 base clipped from V and 8 bases from J, the junction kept 7 bases outside the gene matches. The CDR3 protein is CSVEGSGGNGYTF. In DNA, the CDR3 is TGCAGCGTTGAAGGCTCAGGGGGTAACGGCTACACCTTC. Full variable domain (rest looked up from reference TRBV29-1 and TRBJ1-2): SAVISQKPSRDICQRGTSLTIQCQVDSQVTMMFWYRQQPGQSLTLIATANQGSEATYESGFVIDKFPISRPNLTFSTLTVSNMSPEDSSIYLCSVEGSGGNGYTFGSGTRLTVV.

The V and J genes are TRBV19 and TRBJ1-4; D call uncertain. V dropped 7 bases and J dropped 7 bases, with 10 bases sitting between them. CDR1 and CDR2 (germline): LNHDA, SQIVND (reference sequence). The CDR3 has 12 residues. CDR3 DNA sequence: TGTGCCAGTAAAAGAGGTAGTGAAAAACTGTTTTTT. This gives the protein CASKRGSEKLFF.

The chain is built from TRBV7-9 and TRBJ1-1; D might be TRBD1 (6 bases). Trimming removed 5 bases at V and 1 base at J, with 11 bases between. Germline V gene sequence: CDR1 SEHNR, CDR2 FQNEAQ (reference sequence). The length of the CDR3 is 14 residues. Here the CDR3 reads CASSPGTPNTEAFF. The CDR3 nucleotides read TGTGCCAGCAGCCCTGGGACACCGAACACTGAAGCTTTCTTT.

V gene TRBV5-1 combines with J gene TRBJ2-5; no reliable D call. There are 13 residues in the CDR3. Per the germline V gene, CDR1 is SGHRS and CDR2 is YFSETQ. The V gene lost 3 bases and the J gene lost 2 bases, with 8 bases spanning the gap. The CDR3 here is CASSSGSQETQYF. The CDR3 DNA reads as TGCGCCAGCAGCTCCGGGTCACAAGAGACCCAGTACTTC.

The chain employs TRBV19 and TRBJ1-6; no definite D call. V gave up 4 bases and J gave up 7 bases, with 8 bases separating them. This CDR3 spans 13 amino acids. From germline, CDR1 is LNHDA and CDR2 SQIVND (reference sequence). The CDR3 sequence is CASSREPNSPLHF. Written as DNA, the CDR3 is TGTGCCAGTAGTAGGGAGCCAAATTCACCCCTCCACTTT.

On this clone: Other DNA sequences in the same sample also yield this CDR3. The rearrangement joins TRBV6-4 to TRBJ2-3; 11 nucleotides match TRBD1. The CDR3 runs to 14 residues. J gave up 4 bases and V 3 bases, and 0 bases lay outside the gene matches. CDR1 MRHNA and CDR2 SNTAGT come from the germline V gene. The CDR3 nucleotides read TGTGCCAGCAGTGAGGGACAGGGGGCAGATACGCAGTATTTT. Its protein product is CASSEGQGADTQYF.

V is TRBV6-1 and J is TRBJ2-7; 12 bases map to TRBD2. The trim removed 6 bases at V and 7 bases at J, leaving 10 bases unmatched. Germline CDR1 MNHNS, CDR2 SASEGT. This CDR3 has 15 residues. Here the CDR3 DNA reads TGTGCCAGCAGAAACAGACTAGCGGGGGAAGGGGAGCAGTACTTC. Amino acid sequence: CASRNRLAGEGEQYF.

The chain combines TRBV7-2 with TRBJ2-5, with a weak D call TRBD2 (6 bases). CDR1 and CDR2 (germline): SGHTA, FQGNSA. The CDR3 is made up of 15 amino acids. CDR3 DNA: TGTGCTCTCAGCGCTGGGACTGGGTTAGGTGAGACCCAGTACTTC. Translation gives CALSAGTGLGETQYF.